The T cell receptor (beta chain) under discussion was sequenced for a study of CDR3 diversity in severe acne. CDR3 length: 14 amino acids. Per germline, CDR1 LNHDA and CDR2 SQIVND (reference sequence). The ends were cut back, 6 bases at V and 0 bases at J, with 9 bases in the middle. Many counts were recorded for this clonotype. TCRdb re-called the PCR reads with MiXCR, one entry per CDR3 protein. The data contain about 84,000 distinct CDR3 sequences, under 65% of them singletons. Sequencing was performed on blood. This receptor was obtained from a male donor in good health, without acne. The chain has TRBV19 and TRBJ1-5; TRBD1 might be the D (5 bases). CDR3 in amino acids: CASSAQVSNQPQHF. CDR3 bases: TGTGCCAGTAGCGCACAGGTTAGCAATCAGCCCCAGCATTTT. Based on the CDR3 plus reference TRBV19 and TRBJ1-5, the full variable domain is DGGITQSPKYLFRKEGQNVTLSCEQNLNHDAMYWYRQDPGQGLRLIYYSQIVNDFQKGDIAEGYSVSREKKESFPLTVTSAQKNPTAFYLCASSAQVSNQPQHFGDGTRLSIL.